This TCR beta chain emerged from a study of cytomegalovirus exposure and HLA in healthy donors. Primers for the PCR totalled 60 Vbeta and 13 Jbeta. The method was immunoSEQ multiplex PCR; TCRdb's version includes in-frame clones alone and lacks a portion of them. Among fewer than 90,000 clones, about 76% were seen once, and the ten largest hold roughly a tenth. The sample taken for sequencing was PBMCs. This TCR came from a man aged 25 to 40 in good health and CMV-seropositive.

CDR3 bases: TGTGCCAGCAGCTTAGCTGCTAGCGGGGGGGCCACCGGAGATACGCAGTATTTT. Protein sequence: CASSLAASGGATGDTQYF. The V call is TRBV7-2, the J call TRBJ2-3, with 12 bases aligning to TRBD2. Per germline, CDR1 SGHTA and CDR2 FQGNSA. After removal of 0 bases from V and 5 bases from J, the junction contained 9 bases not matched to a gene. The CDR3 length is 18 residues.